The 11 T cell receptor beta chains listed next were all sequenced from one sample in a study of monozygotic twins with inflammatory bowel disease. From the 5' RACE reads, TCRdb lists one entry per CDR3 protein and no DNA. This sample's table reports about 440,000 distinct CDR3 sequences. Sequenced: blood. These receptors all come from a human donor with ulcerative colitis or Crohn's disease, or a healthy co-twin of an affected twin (not recorded which).

The J gene is TRBJ2-5, the V gene TRBV5-1; TCRdb's assignment of TRBD1 cannot be checked, as there is no DNA. Germline CDR1 is SGHRS and CDR2 is YFSETQ. CDR3 length equals 15 residues. CDR3 protein: CASSPGTGNQETQYF.

The chain is built from TRBV11-2 and TRBJ2-7; TCRdb indicates TRBD1, and absent DNA this call remains unverified. The length of the CDR3 is 13 residues. The germline CDR1 and CDR2 sequences are SGHAT and FQNNGV. The chain's CDR3 is CASRALQVYEQYF.

The chain joins TRBV28 to TRBJ2-1; no DNA is available, so the TRBD2 call from TCRdb remains unchecked. Germline V gene lookup returns CDR1 MDHEN and CDR2 SYDVKM. The CDR3 contains 15 residues. CDR3 amino acids: CASSPGLAGRYEQFF.

This chain connects TRBV19 to TRBJ1-1; there is no DNA to check the TCRdb D call of TRBD1. CDR3 length: 16 amino acids. CDR1 is LNHDA, CDR2 SQIVND, per germline (reference sequence). CDR3 sequence reads: CASSMEPLGARTEAFF.

The chain employs TRBV6-1 and TRBJ1-5; TCRdb calls TRBD1, which cannot be checked without DNA. CDR1 MNHNS and CDR2 SASEGT come from the germline V gene. The CDR3 covers 16 residues. This CDR3 is CASSEVTPGGRQPQHF.

The CDR3 loop is CASSPDNGNTIYF. The gene calls are TRBV5-1 and TRBJ1-3; TCRdb's D call, TRBD1, is unchecked because there is no DNA. The germline V gene encodes CDR1 SGHRS and CDR2 YFSETQ. This CDR3 spans 13 amino acids.

This rearrangement joins TRBV12-3 or TRBV12-4 to TRBJ1-4; the TCRdb D gene call, TRBD1, has no DNA to confirm it. There are 14 residues in the CDR3. The CDR3 spells CASTQQGWGEKLFF.

Here the CDR3 reads CASSSRSGGTEAFF. The J gene is TRBJ1-1, the V gene TRBV5-1. Germline CDR1 and CDR2: SGHRS and YFSETQ. CDR3 length: 14 amino acids.

J is TRBJ2-3 and V is TRBV7-2; the TCRdb D gene call, TRBD2, has no DNA to confirm it. Looked up from germline, CDR1 is SGHTA and CDR2 is FQGNSA. The CDR3 length is 17 residues. The CDR3 spells CASSLGGARGGQDTQYF.

This rearrangement joins TRBV12-3 or TRBV12-4 to TRBJ1-5. The CDR3 runs 15 residues. The CDR3 protein is CASSLVEGLGQPQHF.

The chain couples TRBV2 to TRBJ1-6; the TCRdb call, TRBD1, lacks DNA for checking. The length of the CDR3 is 13 residues. Germline CDR1 reads SNHLY; CDR2 reads FYNNEI. The CDR3 is CASVWARDSPLHF.